One sample yielded the 9 T cell receptor beta chains listed below, sequenced in a study of a mutant IDH1 vaccine in newly diagnosed glioma. Time point meaning: baseline, week 1 (first vaccination visit). Treatment: pre-vaccination baseline after standard-of-care therapy. The data were produced by immunoSEQ multiplex PCR, yet TCRdb's version contains in-frame clones alone and is incomplete. There are some 15,000 clones in the sample; almost 80% occur only once, and 9% to 10% lies in the top ten. The material was PBMCs, obtained from a glioma patient treated with radiotherapy, temozolomide or both. Receptors originate from a man between 40 and 49 years old with glioma.

The chain has TRBV19 and TRBJ1-5, with 7 bases lining up with TRBD1. Per germline, CDR1 LNHDA and CDR2 SQIVND (reference sequence). V dropped 1 base and J dropped 3; count of bases not matched to a gene: 3. The CDR3 has 15 residues. The CDR3 DNA is TGTGCCAGTAGTATAGTAGGGACAGACAATCAGCCCCAGCATTTT. Amino acid sequence: CASSIVGTDNQPQHF.

The J gene is TRBJ1-1, the V gene TRBV6-5, with D perhaps matching TRBD1 (6 bases). V was clipped by 7 bases and J by 4 bases, with 16 bases between them. Germline CDR1 reads MNHEY; CDR2 reads SVGAGI. This CDR3 is built from 14 residues. The CDR3 loop reads CASKTGLLGTEAFF. The CDR3, as DNA: TGTGCCAGCAAAACAGGGCTGTTGGGCACTGAAGCTTTCTTT.

This chain uses TRBV5-4 with TRBJ2-3; D possibly corresponds to TRBD1 (5 bases). The CDR3 is 15 residues long. Germline CDR1 is SGHNT and CDR2 is YYREEE (reference sequence). Trimming removed 0 bases at V and 6 bases at J, with 14 bases between. This chain's CDR3 is CASSLGIRVGDTQYF. The CDR3 nucleotides read TGTGCCAGCAGCTTGGGAATCAGGGTAGGGGATACGCAGTATTTT.

This clone was detected a few times. This rearrangement joins TRBV4-3 to TRBJ2-1, with D perhaps matching TRBD1 or TRBD2 (5 bases each). This CDR3 has 12 residues. Germline values: CDR1 LGHNA, CDR2 YSLEER. V was pared by 4 bases and J by 9 bases, with 10 bases between. Written as DNA, the CDR3 is TGCGCCAGCAGCCCTCTTGGGGGTGAGCAGTTCTTC. It is translated as CASSPLGGEQFF.

The rearrangement uses TRBV19 and TRBJ1-2; TRBD1 aligns across 7 bases. Germline V lookup: CDR1 LNHDA, CDR2 SQIVND (reference sequence). Losses at the gene ends were 6 bases for V and 0 bases for J; bases not matched to a gene: 4. The CDR3 spans 14 residues. The CDR3 reads CASRVQGSNYGYTF. In nucleotides, the CDR3 is TGTGCCAGTAGGGTACAGGGGTCTAACTATGGCTACACCTTC.

This clone appeared once. The rearrangement links TRBV12-5 to TRBJ2-2; no clear D gene. The V end was cut by 9 bases, the J end by 1 base, with 9 bases between. The CDR3 has 13 amino acids. Germline CDR1 reads LGHNT; CDR2 reads FRNRAP. The CDR3 reads CASDSENTGELFF. The CDR3 bases are TGTGCTAGCGATTCAGAGAACACCGGGGAGCTGTTTTTT.

The V call is TRBV27, the J call TRBJ1-6; unclear D gene. There are 12 residues in the CDR3. V gave up 2 bases and J gave up 10 bases, with 6 bases separating them. Germline lookup yields CDR1 MNHEY and CDR2 SMNVEV (reference sequence). CDR3 DNA: TGTGCCAGCAGTTTACCGGGATCACCCCTCCACTTT. Its protein product is CASSLPGSPLHF.

This clone was seen just once. The chain couples TRBV6-5 to TRBJ1-6; no definite D call. V was cut by 2 bases and J by 9 bases, with 8 bases left in between. The CDR3 sequence is 13 residues long. CDR1 is MNHEY, CDR2 SVGAGI, per germline. The CDR3, as DNA: TGTGCCAGCAGTTACGCCCGAGCTTCACCCCTCCACTTT. It specifies CASSYARASPLHF.

The gene calls are TRBV11-2 and TRBJ2-4; D gene ambiguous. CDR1 is SGHAT, CDR2 FQNNGV, per germline. The CDR3 has 17 amino acids. Trimming left V 5 bases short and J 1 base short, with 18 bases between. In DNA, the CDR3 is TGTGCCAGCAGCCCCCACGTCGCGCAGAGCGCCAAAAACATTCAGTACTTC. This translates into CASSPHVAQSAKNIQYF.